The 27 T cell receptor beta chains below come from one sample, sequenced in a study of cytomegalovirus exposure and HLA in healthy donors. In the PCR, 60 Vbeta and 13 Jbeta primers were used. TCRdb's copy holds only in-frame clones and misses some; the assay was immunoSEQ multiplex PCR. The sample has 130,000 to 150,000 clones; the top ten hold approximately 1%. Sequencing used PBMCs. The receptor set was obtained from a male donor in good health and CMV-seronegative.

To note about this clone: The junction and the germline gene differ at one end; a read error may be behind it. The rearrangement joins TRBV5-1 to TRBJ2-3, with D possibly being TRBD2 (6 bases). CDR1 and CDR2 from the germline V gene are SGHRS and YFSETQ. This CDR3 spans 16 amino acids. This chain's CDR3 is CASSLDGTTSTGTQYF. The CDR3 bases are TGCGCCAGCAGCTTGGATGGGACCACTAGCACAGGTACGCAGTATTTT.

V is TRBV10-2 and J is TRBJ2-7; the D gene is possibly TRBD1 (5 bases). V was cut by 4 bases and J by 2 bases, with 15 bases left in between. In germline, CDR1 is WSHSY, CDR2 SAAADI. The CDR3 spans 15 residues. CDR3 region: CASSGGSSWPYEQYF. The CDR3 DNA reads as TGCGCCAGCAGTGGGGGCAGTAGTTGGCCCTACGAGCAGTACTTC.

The rearrangement links TRBV7-3 to TRBJ2-2; D possibly corresponds to TRBD1 (6 bases). The CDR3 has 17 amino acids. V lost 5 bases and J 2 bases, leaving 18 bases between the germline ends. In germline, CDR1 is SGHTA, CDR2 FQGTGA. For the CDR3, the DNA is TGTGCCAGCAGCGAATTACACAGGGCACTAAACACCGGGGAGCTGTTTTTT. This sequence encodes CASSELHRALNTGELFF. The variable domain in full, completed from reference TRBV7-3 and TRBJ2-2, reads GAGVSQTPSNKVTEKGKYVELRCDPISGHTALYWYRQSLGQGPEFLIYFQGTGAADDSGLPNDRFFAVRPEGSVSTLKIQRTERGDSAVYLCASSELHRALNTGELFFGEGSRLTVL.

The V gene is TRBV7-2, the J gene TRBJ1-1; D is ambiguous. V lost 2 bases and J lost 4, with 11 bases in between. The CDR3 sequence is 14 residues long. The V gene's germline CDR1 is SGHTA and CDR2 FQGNSA. CDR3 amino acids: CASSLRVRGTEAFF. CDR3 nucleotides: TGTGCCAGCAGCTTACGGGTTCGAGGCACTGAAGCTTTCTTT.

V usage is TRBV5-1 and J usage is TRBJ2-7, with D tentatively TRBD2 (5 bases). The germline V and J ends were trimmed by 2 bases and 7 bases, with 13 bases remaining between them. Germline CDR1 reads SGHRS; CDR2 reads YFSETQ. The CDR3 is 13 residues long. The CDR3 DNA follows: TGCGCCAGCAGCTTAGACCCTACGGGGGAGCAGTACTTC. It encodes CASSLDPTGEQYF.

The chain carries TRBV19 and TRBJ2-7; 8 bases line up with TRBD1. This CDR3 contains 14 residues. Looked up from germline, CDR1 is LNHDA and CDR2 is SQIVND (reference sequence). V was clipped by 5 bases and J by 2 bases; unmatched bases: 5. CDR3 bases: TGTGCCAGTAGTCTGACGACAGGGGCCTACGAGCAGTACTTC. The encoded protein is CASSLTTGAYEQYF.

With respect to this clone: Other DNA sequences in the same sample also yield this CDR3. The chain is built from TRBV30 and TRBJ1-3; no reliable D call. V lost 3 bases to trimming and J lost 0 bases, with 9 bases between them. There are 14 residues in the CDR3. CDR1 is GTSNPN, CDR2 SVGIG, per germline (reference sequence). The chain's CDR3 is CAWSPGLSGNTIYF. CDR3 nucleotides: TGTGCCTGGAGCCCGGGTCTCTCTGGAAACACCATATATTTT. Complete variable domain (other parts from reference TRBV30 and TRBJ1-3): SQTIHQWPATLVQPVGSPLSLECTVEGTSNPNLYWYRQAAGRGLQLLFYSVGIGQISSEVPQNLSASRPQDRQFILSSKKLLLSDSGFYLCAWSPGLSGNTIYFGEGSWLTVV.

The chain carries TRBV4-3 and TRBJ2-3; tentative D call: TRBD2 (7 bases). V was trimmed by 2 bases and J by 2 bases, leaving 20 bases between them. The CDR3 sequence is 18 residues long. The germline V gene encodes CDR1 LGHNA and CDR2 YSLEER. The CDR3 loop reads CASSQKGVGGGLTDTQYF. CDR3 in DNA: TGCGCCAGCAGCCAAAAGGGAGTGGGCGGGGGCCTCACAGATACGCAGTATTTT.

The CDR3 DNA reads as TGCGCCAGCAGTTCACAGGGGGCGGAGGAGCAGTACTTC. This codes for CASSSQGAEEQYF. The chain uses TRBV5-1 and TRBJ2-7, with 9 bases lining up with TRBD1. CDR3 size: 13 residues. The V segment lost 5 bases and the J segment 7 bases; nucleotides outside the gene matches: 7. Germline CDR1 reads SGHRS; CDR2 reads YFSETQ.

The rearrangement uses TRBV5-1 and TRBJ1-1, with 7 bases fitting TRBD1. This CDR3 has 13 residues. Germline V gene data show CDR1 as SGHRS and CDR2 as YFSETQ. V lost 2 bases to trimming and J lost 5 bases; unmatched junction nucleotides: 3. The CDR3 sequence is CASSLQGRTEAFF. CDR3 nucleotides: TGCGCCAGCAGCTTACAGGGGCGGACTGAAGCTTTCTTT.

The chain combines TRBV5-4 with TRBJ2-7; a possible D gene is TRBD1 (6 bases). Germline V gene data show CDR1 as SGHNT and CDR2 as YYREEE (reference sequence). This CDR3 contains 17 residues. Trimming cost V 4 bases and J 2 bases, with 22 bases left between them. Here the CDR3 DNA reads TGTGCCAGCAGCCTTAGGAACCAGGGGTCCCTACCCTACGAGCAGTACTTC. The encoded protein is CASSLRNQGSLPYEQYF.

The rearrangement joins TRBV18 to TRBJ1-3; D ambiguous. This CDR3 region has 13 residues. The germline V gene encodes CDR1 KGHSH and CDR2 LQKENI. V lost 3 bases, J lost 4 bases, and 7 bases lay in between. In nucleotides, the CDR3 is TGTGCCAGCTCACCGTCGAGCGGAAACACCATATATTTT. Its protein product is CASSPSSGNTIYF.

The chain combines TRBV2 with TRBJ1-5, with a possible D match to TRBD1 (6 bases). Trimming stripped 2 bases from V and 3 bases from J, with 8 bases between. This CDR3 is 14 amino acids long. From germline, CDR1 is SNHLY and CDR2 FYNNEI. The DNA of the CDR3 is TGTGCCAGCAGTGAACAGGGGCCCAATCAGCCCCAGCATTTT. Its translation: CASSEQGPNQPQHF.

The V and J genes are TRBV15 and TRBJ1-1; 7 nucleotides agree with TRBD1. V dropped 3 bases and J dropped 8; count of bases not matched to a gene: 6. CDR3 size: 13 residues. Germline loops: CDR1 LNHNV, CDR2 YYDKDF (reference sequence). Here the CDR3 DNA reads TGTGCCACCAGCAGCGGGGACAGCCGGGAAGCTTTCTTT. This gives the protein CATSSGDSREAFF.

This chain links TRBV19 with TRBJ2-7; 8 bases fit TRBD1. J lost 0 bases, V lost 3 bases, and 4 bases had no gene match. Germline CDR1 and CDR2: LNHDA and SQIVND (reference sequence). The CDR3 is 15 residues long. For the CDR3, the DNA is TGTGCCAGTAGTATCGGACAGGGAAGCTCCTACGAGCAGTACTTC. This gives the protein CASSIGQGSSYEQYF.

The chain joins TRBV5-6 to TRBJ2-3, with D unclear. Germline assignment: CDR1 SGHDT and CDR2 YYEEEE. This CDR3 has 13 residues. Deletions cut 2 bases from V and 4 bases from J, with 8 bases between. The DNA for the CDR3 is TGTGCCAGCAGCTTCTCCCTCCCAGATACGCAGTATTTT. The encoded protein is CASSFSLPDTQYF.

The genes are TRBV2 and TRBJ2-7; maybe TRBD1 (5 bases). The CDR3 extends over 13 amino acids. CDR1 is SNHLY, CDR2 FYNNEI, per germline. V was cut by 3 bases and J by 3 bases, with 9 bases left in between. CDR3 bases: TGTGCCAGCAGTGATACAGGATTCTACGAGCAGTACTTC. Protein product: CASSDTGFYEQYF.

This chain joins TRBV4-2 and TRBJ2-1, with a tentative D call TRBD2 (6 bases). Germline V gives CDR1 LGHNA, CDR2 YNFKEQ. CDR3 length: 16 amino acids. The V end was cut by 2 bases, the J end by 2 bases, with 13 bases between. This CDR3 is CASSQMGGSAYNEQFF. CDR3 coding DNA: TGTGCCAGCAGCCAAATGGGGGGTTCGGCCTACAATGAGCAGTTCTTC.

This chain connects TRBV5-7 to TRBJ1-1, with TRBD1 identical over 9 bases. TRBV5-7 belongs to the ORF category, with a function that is uncertain. V was clipped by 5 bases and J by 4 bases; unmatched bases: 3. The length of the CDR3 is 13 residues. The CDR3 sequence is CASRGDRATEAFF. CDR3 nucleotides: TGTGCCAGCAGGGGGGACAGGGCCACTGAAGCTTTCTTT.

The chain couples TRBV11-2 to TRBJ2-7, with no clear D. Trimming took 3 bases from V and 1 from J, leaving 10 bases between them. This CDR3 contains 14 residues. Germline values: CDR1 SGHAT, CDR2 FQNNGV. CDR3 nucleotide sequence: TGTGCCAGCAGCTTTAGAGGTGTATCCTACGAGCAGTACTTC. It yields the protein CASSFRGVSYEQYF.

CDR3 nucleotides: TGTGCCACCAGCAGAGATTATCAGGGTCTGGGAGAGACCCAGTACTTC. As protein: CATSRDYQGLGETQYF. V is TRBV15 and J is TRBJ2-5; tentative D call: TRBD1 (5 bases). Germline V gene lookup returns CDR1 LNHNV and CDR2 YYDKDF (reference sequence). The CDR3 consists of 16 residues. Trimming removed 0 bases at V and 4 bases at J, with 15 bases between.

V usage is TRBV30 and J usage is TRBJ2-7, with TRBD1 as a possible D gene (5 bases). The germline V gene encodes CDR1 GTSNPN and CDR2 SVGIG (reference sequence). This CDR3 has 11 amino acids. The V end lost 0 bases, the J end lost 8 bases, and 8 bases lay between the germline ends. Written as DNA, the CDR3 is TGTGCCTGGAGTGTACGGACACAGCAGTACTTC. Amino acids: CAWSVRTQQYF.

V and J are TRBV5-1 and TRBJ1-1; 8 positions agree with TRBD1. V lost 4 bases and J lost 7; bases outside the gene matches: 12. In germline, CDR1 is SGHRS, CDR2 YFSETQ. The CDR3 extends over 15 amino acids. In DNA form, the CDR3 reads TGCGCCAGCAGCGAACAGGGGGGACTGGTAGGTGAAGCTTTCTTT. Residues: CASSEQGGLVGEAFF. Full variable domain (outside the CDR3, taken from reference TRBV5-1 and TRBJ1-1): KAGVTQTPRYLIKTRGQQVTLSCSPISGHRSVSWYQQTPGQGLQFLFEYFSETQRNKGNFPGRFSGRQFSNSRSEMNVSTLELGDSALYLCASSEQGGLVGEAFFGQGTRLTVV.

The rearrangement uses TRBV5-1 and TRBJ2-1, with D unclear. This CDR3 has 17 amino acids. Germline V gives CDR1 SGHRS, CDR2 YFSETQ. The V gene lost 2 bases and the J gene lost 5 bases, with 20 bases spanning the gap. The CDR3 DNA is TGCGCCAGCAGCTTCCGCCCTGCGGTGGCGCTCCACAATGAGCAGTTCTTC. Amino acid sequence: CASSFRPAVALHNEQFF.

Here the CDR3 DNA reads TGCGCCAGCAGCCTTTCTCCGGGACTGACTGGAGAGCTGTTTTTT. Amino acids: CASSLSPGLTGELFF. The chain is built from TRBV4-1 and TRBJ2-2; possibly TRBD2 for D (6 bases). V shed 4 bases and J shed 11 bases, with 20 bases lying between them. Germline CDR1 reads MGHRA; CDR2 reads YSYEKL. CDR3 length: 15 residues.

CDR3 residues: CASSLAGGSVYEQYF. The CDR3 DNA reads as TGCGCCAGCAGCTTGGCGGGCGGGAGTGTTTACGAGCAGTACTTC. The rearrangement joins TRBV5-1 to TRBJ2-7; TRBD2 aligns across 7 bases. CDR1 is SGHRS and CDR2 is YFSETQ in the germline V gene. Trimming at V came to 0 bases and at J to 4 bases, leaving 7 bases not matched to a gene. CDR3 length: 15 amino acids.

The chain carries TRBV6-6 and TRBJ2-7, with 7 bases identical to TRBD1. Germline CDR1 and CDR2: MNHNY and SVGAGI (reference sequence). The CDR3 has 14 residues. The V and J ends lost 4 bases and 2 bases, in that order; junction bases with no gene match: 5. For the CDR3, the DNA is TGTGCCAGCAGTTTACTCACAGGGGCCTACGAGCAGTACTTC. Its protein product is CASSLLTGAYEQYF.